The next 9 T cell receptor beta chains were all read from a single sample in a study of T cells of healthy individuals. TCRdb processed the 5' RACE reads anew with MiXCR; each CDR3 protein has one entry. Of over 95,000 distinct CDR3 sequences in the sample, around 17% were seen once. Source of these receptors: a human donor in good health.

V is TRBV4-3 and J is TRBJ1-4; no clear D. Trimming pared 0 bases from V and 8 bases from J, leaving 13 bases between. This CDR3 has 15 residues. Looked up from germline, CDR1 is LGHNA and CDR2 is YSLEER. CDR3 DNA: TGCGCCAGCAGCCAAGATAGTCAACTTGGGGAAAAACTGTTTTTT. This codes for CASSQDSQLGEKLFF.

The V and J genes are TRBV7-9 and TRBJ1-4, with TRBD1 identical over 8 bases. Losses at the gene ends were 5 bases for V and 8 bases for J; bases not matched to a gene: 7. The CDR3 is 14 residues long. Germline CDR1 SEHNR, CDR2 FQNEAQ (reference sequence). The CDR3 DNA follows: TGTGCCAGCAGCCCCGGGACAGGAGAAGAAAAACTGTTTTTT. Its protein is CASSPGTGEEKLFF.

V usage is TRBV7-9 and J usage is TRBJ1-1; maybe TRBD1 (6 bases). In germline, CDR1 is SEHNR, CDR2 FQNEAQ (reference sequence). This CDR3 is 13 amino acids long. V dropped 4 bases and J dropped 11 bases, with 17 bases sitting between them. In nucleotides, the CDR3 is TGTGCCAGCAGCTACTCCCGGGACATGGGGGCTTTCTTT. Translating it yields CASSYSRDMGAFF.

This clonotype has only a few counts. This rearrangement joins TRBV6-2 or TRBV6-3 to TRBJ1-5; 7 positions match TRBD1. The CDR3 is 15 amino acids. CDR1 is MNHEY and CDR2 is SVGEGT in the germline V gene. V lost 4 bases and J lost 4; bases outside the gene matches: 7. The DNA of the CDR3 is TGTGCCAGCAGTTCCGCGGGACAGAGAAATCAGCCCCAGCATTTT. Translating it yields CASSSAGQRNQPQHF.

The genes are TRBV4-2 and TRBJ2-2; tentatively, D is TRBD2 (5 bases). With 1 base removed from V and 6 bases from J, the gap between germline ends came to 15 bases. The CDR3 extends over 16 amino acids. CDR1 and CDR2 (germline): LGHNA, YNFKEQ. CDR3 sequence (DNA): TGTGCCAGCAGCCAAGTTGGGGTAGAGGGTGCCGGGGAGCTGTTTTTT. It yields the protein CASSQVGVEGAGELFF.

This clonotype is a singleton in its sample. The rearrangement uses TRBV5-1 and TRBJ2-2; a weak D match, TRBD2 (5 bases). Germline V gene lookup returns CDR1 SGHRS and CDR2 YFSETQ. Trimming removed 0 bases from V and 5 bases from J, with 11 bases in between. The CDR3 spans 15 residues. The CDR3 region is CASSLAPPGTGELFF. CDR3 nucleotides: TGCGCCAGCAGCTTGGCCCCTCCGGGGACCGGGGAGCTGTTTTTT.

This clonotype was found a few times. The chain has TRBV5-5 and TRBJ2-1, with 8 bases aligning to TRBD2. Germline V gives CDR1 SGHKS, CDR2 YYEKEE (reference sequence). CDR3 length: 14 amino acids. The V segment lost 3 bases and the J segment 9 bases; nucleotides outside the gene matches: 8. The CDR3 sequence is CASSWEPGLVEQFF. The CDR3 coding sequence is TGTGCCAGCAGCTGGGAACCGGGACTAGTTGAGCAGTTCTTC.

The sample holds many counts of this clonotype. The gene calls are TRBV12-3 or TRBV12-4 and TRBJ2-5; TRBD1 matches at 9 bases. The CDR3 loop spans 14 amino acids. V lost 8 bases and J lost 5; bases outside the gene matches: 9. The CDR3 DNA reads TGTGCCAGCCGCAGGACAGGGGAGTTGGAGACCCAGTACTTC. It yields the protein CASRRTGELETQYF.

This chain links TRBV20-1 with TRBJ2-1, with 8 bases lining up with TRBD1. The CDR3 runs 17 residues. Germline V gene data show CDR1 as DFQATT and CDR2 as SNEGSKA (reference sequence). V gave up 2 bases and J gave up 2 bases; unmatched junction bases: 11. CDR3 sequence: CSARLWDRRRTYNEQFF. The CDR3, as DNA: TGCAGTGCTAGACTCTGGGACAGGCGTCGGACCTACAATGAGCAGTTCTTC.